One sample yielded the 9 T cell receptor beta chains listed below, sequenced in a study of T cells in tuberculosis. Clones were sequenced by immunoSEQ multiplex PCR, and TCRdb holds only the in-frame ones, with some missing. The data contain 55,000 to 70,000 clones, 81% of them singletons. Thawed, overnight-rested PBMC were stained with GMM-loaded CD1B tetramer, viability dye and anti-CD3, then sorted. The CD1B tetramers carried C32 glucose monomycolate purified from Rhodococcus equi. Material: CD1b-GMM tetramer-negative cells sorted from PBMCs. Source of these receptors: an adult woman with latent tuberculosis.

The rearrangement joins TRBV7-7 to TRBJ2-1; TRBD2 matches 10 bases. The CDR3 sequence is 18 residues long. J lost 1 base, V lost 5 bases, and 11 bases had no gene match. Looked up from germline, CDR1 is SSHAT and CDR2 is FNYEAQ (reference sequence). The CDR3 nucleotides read TGTGCCAGCAGCCCCCTGATCAGCGGGGGGGCTTCCTACAATGAGCAGTTCTTC. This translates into CASSPLISGGASYNEQFF.

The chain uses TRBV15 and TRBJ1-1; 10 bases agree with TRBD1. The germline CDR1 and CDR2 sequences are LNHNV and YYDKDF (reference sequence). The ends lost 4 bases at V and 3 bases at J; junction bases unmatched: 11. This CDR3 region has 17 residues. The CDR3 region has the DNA TGTGCCACCAGCACCGTCCCGGGACAGGGGTCGGACACTGAAGCTTTCTTT. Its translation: CATSTVPGQGSDTEAFF.

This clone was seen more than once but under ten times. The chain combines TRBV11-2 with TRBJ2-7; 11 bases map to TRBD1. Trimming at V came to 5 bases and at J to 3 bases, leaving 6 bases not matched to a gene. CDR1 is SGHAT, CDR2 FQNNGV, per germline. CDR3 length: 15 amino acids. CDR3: CASSGRDRGIYEQYF. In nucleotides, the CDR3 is TGTGCCAGCAGCGGCCGGGACAGGGGGATCTACGAGCAGTACTTC.

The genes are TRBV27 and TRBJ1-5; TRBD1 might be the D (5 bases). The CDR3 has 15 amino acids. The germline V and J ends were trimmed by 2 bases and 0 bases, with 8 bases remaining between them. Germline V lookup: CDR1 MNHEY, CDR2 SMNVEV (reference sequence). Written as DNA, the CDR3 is TGTGCCAGCAGTTTAGGGGCGGTTAGCAATCAGCCCCAGCATTTT. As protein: CASSLGAVSNQPQHF.

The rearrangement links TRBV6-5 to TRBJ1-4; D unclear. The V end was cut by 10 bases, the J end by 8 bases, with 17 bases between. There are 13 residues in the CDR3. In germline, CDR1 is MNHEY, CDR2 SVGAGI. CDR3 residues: CATTTPRKEKLFF. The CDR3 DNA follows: TGTGCCACCACGACTCCAAGGAAGGAAAAACTGTTTTTT.

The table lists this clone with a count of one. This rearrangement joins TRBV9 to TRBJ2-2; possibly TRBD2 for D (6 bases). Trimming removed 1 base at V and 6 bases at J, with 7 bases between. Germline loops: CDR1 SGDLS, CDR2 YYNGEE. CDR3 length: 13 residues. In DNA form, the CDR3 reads TGTGCCAGCAGCGTACTAGCGCCCGGGGAGCTGTTTTTT. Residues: CASSVLAPGELFF.

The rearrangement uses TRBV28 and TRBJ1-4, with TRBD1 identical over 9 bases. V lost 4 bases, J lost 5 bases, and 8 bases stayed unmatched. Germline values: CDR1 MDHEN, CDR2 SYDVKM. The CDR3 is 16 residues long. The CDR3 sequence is CASSSPQGATNEKLFF. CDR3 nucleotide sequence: TGTGCCAGCAGTTCCCCACAGGGGGCTACGAATGAAAAACTGTTTTTT.

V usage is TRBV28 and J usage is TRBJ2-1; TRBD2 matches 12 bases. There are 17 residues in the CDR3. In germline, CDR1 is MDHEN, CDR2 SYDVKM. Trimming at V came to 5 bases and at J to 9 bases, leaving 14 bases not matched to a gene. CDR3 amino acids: CASSRTSGTHLKGEQFF. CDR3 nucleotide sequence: TGTGCCAGCAGTCGGACTAGCGGGACCCACCTTAAGGGTGAGCAGTTCTTC.

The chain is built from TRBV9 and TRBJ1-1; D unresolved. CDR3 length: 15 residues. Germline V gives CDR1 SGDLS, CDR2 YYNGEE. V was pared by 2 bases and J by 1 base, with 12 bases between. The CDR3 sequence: CASSVYMGENTEAFF. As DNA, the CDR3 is TGTGCCAGCAGCGTCTACATGGGAGAGAACACTGAAGCTTTCTTT.